This T cell receptor beta chain comes out of a study of blood T cells in healthy people across ages. V was pared by 7 bases and J by 1 base, with 7 bases between. The germline V gene encodes CDR1 DFQATT and CDR2 SNEGSKA (reference sequence). The CDR3 is made up of 11 amino acids. For the second PCR, which ran for about 6 to 11 cycles, a sample-barcoded 5' primer and a J-beta primer mix were used. TCRdb analysed the 5' RACE reads with MiXCR anew, one entry per CDR3 protein. The data show more than 500,000 distinct CDR3 sequences, around a quarter seen once. These same data were also listed under a study on T cells of mothers and their children.

The V gene is TRBV20-1, the J gene TRBJ1-1; D is ambiguous. The sequence derives from a boy aged 2 to 9 in good health. Sequenced sample: blood. The CDR3 region is CSGVGNTEAFF. The DNA of the CDR3 is TGCAGTGGTGTAGGGAACACTGAAGCTTTCTTT.